The 14 T cell receptor beta chains below come from one sample, sequenced in a study of CD8+CD57+ T cells in acquired aplastic anemia. CD8+CD57+ cell expansion had been shown by flow cytometry in patients chosen for sequencing. CDR3 and TCR beta VDJ profiling relied on a genomic DNA template. From the reads, TCRdb called clonotypes with MiXCR, one entry per CDR3 protein. The table has some 200,000 distinct CDR3 sequences, just under 50% seen once; the top ten hold around 9.7%. Sequenced input: sorted CD4+, CD8+, or CD8+CD57+ T cells (not recorded which) from PBMCs. Receptors originate from a human donor with aplastic anemia.

The chain uses TRBV15 and TRBJ2-2; D is unclear. Germline CDR1 reads LNHNV; CDR2 reads YYDKDF (reference sequence). V lost 1 base and J 8 bases, leaving 14 bases between the germline ends. CDR3 length: 15 amino acids. The DNA of the CDR3 is TGTGCCACCAGCAGAGTAGGGATTCCTTTAGGGGAGCTGTTTTTT. It codes for CATSRVGIPLGELFF.

Many counts were recorded for this clonotype. The chain employs TRBV6-1 and TRBJ1-6; no reliable D call. Trimming took off 2 bases at V and 7 bases at J, with 9 bases between the two ends. The CDR3 runs 14 residues. Germline V gene lookup returns CDR1 MNHNS and CDR2 SASEGT. CDR3 DNA sequence: TGTGCCAGCAGTGAATCCGGGTGGAATTCACCCCTCCACTTT. As protein: CASSESGWNSPLHF.

The sample holds a few counts of this clonotype. The chain recombines TRBV24-1 with TRBJ2-5; no reliable D call. The CDR3 is 14 residues long. Looked up from germline, CDR1 is KGHDR and CDR2 is SFDVKD. Trimming took off 7 bases at V and 4 bases at J, with 15 bases between the two ends. CDR3: CATSARRLGETQYF. In DNA, the CDR3 is TGTGCCACCAGCGCGAGGCGGTTAGGAGAGACCCAGTACTTC.

This clonotype was recorded only once. The missing conserved phenylalanine or tryptophan at the end of this CDR3 makes a read error likely. This chain links TRBV20-1 with TRBJ1-5, with 7 bases that match TRBD1. In germline, CDR1 is DFQATT, CDR2 SNEGSKA (reference sequence). The junction had 3 bases not matched to a gene; V was cut back by 1 base and J by 6 bases. The CDR3 consists of 13 residues. Written as DNA, the CDR3 is TGCAGTGCTAGAGCAGGGGGGGGTCAGCCCCAGCATCTT. Its translation: CSARAGGGQPQHL.

DNA for the CDR3: TGTGCCAGCACAGGGGACTCGAACTACGAGCAGTACTTC. Protein product: CASTGDSNYEQYF. V gene TRBV2 combines with J gene TRBJ2-7; perhaps D is TRBD1 or TRBD2 (6 bases each). This CDR3 has 13 residues. The germline V gene encodes CDR1 SNHLY and CDR2 FYNNEI. V was shortened by 7 bases and J by 3 bases, with 13 bases between the two germline ends.

This clonotype occurred many times. The genes are TRBV20-1 and TRBJ2-1; D possibly uses TRBD1 or TRBD2 (5 bases each). Trimming stripped 3 bases from V and 4 bases from J, with 10 bases between. Looked up from germline, CDR1 is DFQATT and CDR2 is SNEGSKA (reference sequence). CDR3 length equals 13 residues. The CDR3 DNA reads TGCAGTGCTAGCCGGGGCCAATACAATGAGCAGTTCTTC. It specifies CSASRGQYNEQFF.

In regard to this clonotype: The junction departs from the called germline gene at one end, perhaps through a read error. This chain joins TRBV19 and TRBJ1-5; tentative D call: TRBD1 (5 bases). There are 15 residues in the CDR3. Per the germline V gene, CDR1 is LNHDA and CDR2 is SQIVND (reference sequence). The CDR3 loop reads CASRRGLASNQLQHF. The CDR3 DNA sequence: TGTGCCAGTAGGCGGGGACTGGCGAGCAATCAGCTCCAGCATTTT.

In its sample, this clonotype was seen a few times. The chain couples TRBV11-2 to TRBJ2-4; D not certain. The V gene's germline CDR1 is SGHAT and CDR2 FQNNGV. The CDR3 length is 14 residues. V lost 3 bases and J 1 base, leaving 7 bases between the germline ends. Written as DNA, the CDR3 is TGTGCCAGCAGCTTTAATCGGGCCAAAAACATTCAGTACTTC. It specifies CASSFNRAKNIQYF.

This clonotype came up a few times. V gene TRBV2 combines with J gene TRBJ1-1, with D perhaps matching TRBD1 (6 bases). Germline CDR1 reads SNHLY; CDR2 reads FYNNEI. CDR3 size: 14 residues. Trimming shortened V by 4 bases and J by 2 bases, and 11 bases separated the two germline ends. CDR3: CASSVLQGNTEAFF. The DNA for the CDR3 is TGTGCCAGCAGTGTGCTACAGGGCAACACTGAAGCTTTCTTT.

The genes are TRBV12-3 or TRBV12-4 and TRBJ2-7; D call uncertain. The CDR3 contains 13 residues. The V gene lost 2 bases and the J gene lost 3 bases, with 8 bases spanning the gap. CDR3 sequence (DNA): TGTGCCAGCAGTTTACGGCGATACTACGAGCAGTACTTC. This sequence encodes CASSLRRYYEQYF.

The V call is TRBV7-9, the J call TRBJ1-2; D call uncertain. CDR3 size: 15 residues. In germline, CDR1 is SEHNR, CDR2 FQNEAQ (reference sequence). Trimming cost V 8 bases and J 4 bases, with 20 bases left between them. CDR3 bases: TGTGCCAGCGGCTCGTCGGGCCGATCAGGCTATGGCTACACCTTC. This codes for CASGSSGRSGYGYTF.

V is TRBV12-3 or TRBV12-4 and J is TRBJ1-6, with D perhaps matching TRBD1 (5 bases). This CDR3 spans 15 amino acids. V was cut by 0 bases and J by 10 bases, with 13 bases left in between. The CDR3 protein is CASSLAPGSNSPLHF. In DNA form, the CDR3 reads TGTGCCAGCAGTTTAGCCCCAGGGTCTAACTCACCCCTCCACTTT.

Worth noting for this clonotype: A read error may produce the germline difference seen at one junction end. V gene TRBV7-3 combines with J gene TRBJ1-2; D gene unclear. Germline CDR1 reads SGHTA; CDR2 reads FQGTGA. This CDR3 is 13 amino acids long. The CDR3 reads CASSLDVGDGYTF. For the CDR3, the DNA is TGTGCTAGCAGCTTAGACGTCGGTGATGGCTACACCTTC. The full variable domain, in which reference TRBV7-3 and TRBJ1-2 provide the parts outside the CDR3, is GAGVSQTPSNKVTEKGKYVELRCDPISGHTALYWYRQSLGQGPEFLIYFQGTGAADDSGLPNDRFFAVRPEGSVSTLKIQRTERGDSAVYLCASSLDVGDGYTFGSGTRLTVV.

In its sample, this clonotype was seen many times. The J gene is TRBJ2-2, the V gene TRBV9, with 7 bases lining up with TRBD1. The CDR3 has 16 amino acids. After removal of 3 bases from V and 2 bases from J, the junction contained 7 bases not matched to a gene. Germline values: CDR1 SGDLS, CDR2 YYNGEE. For the CDR3, the DNA is TGTGCCAGCAGCGGGCCGGGACAGAGCAACACCGGGGAGCTGTTTTTT. Translated: CASSGPGQSNTGELFF.